This TCR beta chain was sequenced during a study of glioma-infiltrating T cells. Study results and limitations: Only very few CDR3 sequences appeared in both tissue and blood. Above-expected tissue-blood divergence occurred in all gliomas, most in low-grade ones.

The CDR3 spans 16 residues. V shed 7 bases, J shed 3 bases, and the junction held 11 bases outside the gene matches. Germline V gives CDR1 MNHEY, CDR2 SVGAGI. Amplification of TCR alpha and beta CDR3 regions from RNA used iRepertoire nested multiplex PCR. Tissue mRNA or PBMC total RNA, roughly 90-400 ng, went into one-step reverse transcription and amplification. TCRdb re-called the multiplex PCR reads through MiXCR, storing one row per CDR3 protein. The sample lists about 200,000 distinct CDR3 sequences, around 30% occurring once. On this clonotype itself: Its antigen is not known.

The sequencing sample was made of glioma tissue, nonneoplastic brain tissue, or PBMCs (not recorded which). The chain recombines TRBV6-5 with TRBJ2-1; 8 positions agree with TRBD2. This receptor was obtained from a human donor with low-grade glioma or glioblastoma, undergoing nonglioma brain surgery, or in good health (not recorded which). CDR3 sequence (DNA): TGTGCCAGCATCGCAGGAGCGGGAGATTACTACAATGAGCAGTTCTTC. It encodes CASIAGAGDYYNEQFF.